This T cell receptor (beta chain) was recovered during a study of cytomegalovirus exposure and HLA in healthy donors. Findings and limits, study-wide: The productive fraction for most TCR beta V segments was about 87% or about 30% in an earlier analysis. Upon later analysis, TCR association rates were observed to vary by HLA locus, being highest for DRB1 and lowest for HLA-C. Reported findings show TCR beta sequences accurately forecast HLA-A and HLA-B alleles in most subjects. Roughly uniform depth of sequencing across donors was assumed in presence/absence analyses.

60 Vbeta and 13 Jbeta primers were used in PCR. The table came from immunoSEQ multiplex PCR; TCRdb's copy has only in-frame clones and leaves some out. Its table records more than 100,000 clones. Remarks on this clone: The antigen remains undetermined.

The V segment lost 5 bases and the J segment 3 bases; nucleotides outside the gene matches: 5. The CDR3 is 15 amino acids. Looked up from germline, CDR1 is SGHNT and CDR2 is YYREEE (reference sequence). Sequences were obtained from PBMCs. This sequence was found in a man between 18 and 35 years old in good health and CMV-seronegative. The rearrangement joins TRBV5-4 to TRBJ2-3, with 11 bases lining up with TRBD1. The CDR3 loop is CASRRTGGGTDTQYF. The CDR3 nucleotides are TGTGCCAGCAGGAGGACAGGGGGCGGTACAGATACGCAGTATTTT.